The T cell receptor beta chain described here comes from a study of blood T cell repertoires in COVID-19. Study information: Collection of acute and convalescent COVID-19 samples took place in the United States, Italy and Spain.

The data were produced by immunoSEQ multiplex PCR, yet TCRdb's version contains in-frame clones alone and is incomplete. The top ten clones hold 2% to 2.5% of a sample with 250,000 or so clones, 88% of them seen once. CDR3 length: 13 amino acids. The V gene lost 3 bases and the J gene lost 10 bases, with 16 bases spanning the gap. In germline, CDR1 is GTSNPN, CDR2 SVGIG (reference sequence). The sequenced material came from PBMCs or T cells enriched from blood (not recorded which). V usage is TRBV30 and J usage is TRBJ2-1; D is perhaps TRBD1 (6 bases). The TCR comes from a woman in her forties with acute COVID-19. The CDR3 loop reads CAWRDKGHYEQFF. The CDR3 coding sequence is TGTGCCTGGAGGGATAAGGGACATTACGAGCAGTTCTTC.